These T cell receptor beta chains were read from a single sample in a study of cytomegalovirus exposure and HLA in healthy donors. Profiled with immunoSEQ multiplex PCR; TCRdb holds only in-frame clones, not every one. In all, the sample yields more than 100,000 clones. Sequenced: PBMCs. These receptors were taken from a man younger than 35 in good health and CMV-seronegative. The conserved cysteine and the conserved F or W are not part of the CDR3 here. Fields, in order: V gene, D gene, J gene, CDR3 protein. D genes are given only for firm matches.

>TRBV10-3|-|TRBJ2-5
AISERGRSWGEETQY
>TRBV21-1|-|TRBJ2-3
ASSKLIPRLAGKHTQY
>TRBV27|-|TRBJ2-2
ASSFGAGTGELF
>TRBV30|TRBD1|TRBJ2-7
AWSKGQGDYEQY
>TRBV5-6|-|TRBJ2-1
ASTLGGYNEQF
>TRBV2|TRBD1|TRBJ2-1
ASVAKTGIDEQF
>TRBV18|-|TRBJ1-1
ASSSQGNTEAF
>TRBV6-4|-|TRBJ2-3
ASSDSLASSTDTQY
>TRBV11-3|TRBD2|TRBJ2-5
ASSSSGTETQY
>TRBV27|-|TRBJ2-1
ASSPWGLYNEQF
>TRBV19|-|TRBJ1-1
ASSRQGGLNTEAF
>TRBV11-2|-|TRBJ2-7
ASSVGSYEQY